These T cell receptor beta chains were read from a single sample in a study of T cells after yellow fever vaccination. TCRdb used MiXCR to reprocess the 5' RACE reads, holding one entry per CDR3 protein. This table has over 110,000 distinct CDR3 sequences, roughly 8.2% appearing once. Sequenced here: CD4+ T cells sorted from PBMCs, sampled 5 days after the yellow fever booster vaccination. Receptor source: a man younger than 45 who received the YFV17D yellow fever vaccine. The CDR3 runs from the conserved cysteine through the conserved F or W. The order of the fields is CDR3 DNA, CDR3 protein, J gene, D gene, clone size, V gene. A D gene is named only where the DNA matches it firmly. The size entry is marked missing in some rows and otherwise reads once, few, many or a size class.

DNA: TGTGCCAGCAGCTTGGTTTCTGGGACAGGGACCCAAAGAAGAGAGACCCAGTACTTC
CDR3: CASSLVSGTGTQRRETQYF
J: TRBJ2-5
D: TRBD1
size: many
V: TRBV5-4

DNA: TGCGCCAGCAGCTTCAGGGGGACAGGGAACACTGAAGCTTTCTTT
CDR3: CASSFRGTGNTEAFF
J: TRBJ1-1
D: TRBD1
size: many
V: TRBV5-1

DNA: TGTGCCACCGGGGCTTCCGGGACGTATGTTCTTAAGAATCTTCTCACCTACGAGCAGTACTTC
CDR3: CATGASGTYVLKNLLTYEQYF
J: TRBJ2-7
D: .
size: many
V: TRBV24-1

DNA: TGTGCCAGCAGCGTAGAGGGCGGGGTCCTCGCGGGGACCCAGTACTTC
CDR3: CASSVEGGVLAGTQYF
J: TRBJ2-5
D: .
size: few
V: TRBV9

DNA: TGTGCCAGCAGTTTAGCGGGGACTAGCGGGAGGTACGAGCAGTACTTC
CDR3: CASSLAGTSGRYEQYF
J: TRBJ2-7
D: TRBD2
size: .
V: TRBV12-3/TRBV12-4

DNA: TGTGCCAGCAGTAGAGGGGGGATCCAAAACATTCAGTACTTC
CDR3: CASSRGGIQNIQYF
J: TRBJ2-4
D: .
size: many
V: TRBV28

DNA: TGTGCCAGCAGAAAAGGGTCGCCGACAGGGTCATACAATGAGCAGTTCTTC
CDR3: CASRKGSPTGSYNEQFF
J: TRBJ2-1
D: TRBD1
size: many
V: TRBV14

DNA: TGTGCCAGCAGCTTAGTCCACGGGCTAGAGAACACCGGGGAGCTGTTTTTT
CDR3: CASSLVHGLENTGELFF
J: TRBJ2-2
D: .
size: many
V: TRBV7-2

DNA: TGCGCCAGCAGCTTGGATGTTGCAGCCTTCGAGCAGTACTTC
CDR3: CASSLDVAAFEQYF
J: TRBJ2-7
D: .
size: many
V: TRBV5-1

DNA: TGTGCCAGCTCACCACCGGACTTAGCGGGAGGTGTCGAGCAGTACTTC
CDR3: CASSPPDLAGGVEQYF
J: TRBJ2-7
D: TRBD2
size: few
V: TRBV18